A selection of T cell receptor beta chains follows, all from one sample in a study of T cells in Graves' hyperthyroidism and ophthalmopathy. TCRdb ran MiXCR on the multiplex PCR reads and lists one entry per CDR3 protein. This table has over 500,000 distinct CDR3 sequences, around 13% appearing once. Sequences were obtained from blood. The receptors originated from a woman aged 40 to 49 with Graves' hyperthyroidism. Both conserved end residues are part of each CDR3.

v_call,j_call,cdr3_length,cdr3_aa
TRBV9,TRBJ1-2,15,CASSLRTGRDYGYTF
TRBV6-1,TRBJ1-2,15,CASSPPWPSLLGYTF
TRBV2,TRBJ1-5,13,CASGVSKEVAQHF
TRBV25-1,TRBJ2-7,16,CASSELGTSGRYEQYF
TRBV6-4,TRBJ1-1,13,CASSYYQYTEAFF
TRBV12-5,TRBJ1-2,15,CASGLVASSRYGYTF
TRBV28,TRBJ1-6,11,CASRTNSPLHF
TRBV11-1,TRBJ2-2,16,CASSWSGTTNTGELFF
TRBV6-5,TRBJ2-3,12,CASSYQGDTQYF
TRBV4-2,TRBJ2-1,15,CASSQGDRSYNEQFF
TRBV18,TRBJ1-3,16,CASSPPATGMTNTIYF
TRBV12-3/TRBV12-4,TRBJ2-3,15,CASSFWRDSTDTQYF
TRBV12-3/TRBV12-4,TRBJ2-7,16,CASSPPSTSGSYEQYF
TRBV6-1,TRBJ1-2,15,CASSTSGQLLYGYTF
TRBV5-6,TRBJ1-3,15,CASSLDQYSGNTIYF
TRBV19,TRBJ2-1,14,CASIRGPPYNEQFF
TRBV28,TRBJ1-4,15,CASSLKTGGNEKLFF
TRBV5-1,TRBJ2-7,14,CASSSVTGAHEQYF